The 20 T cell receptor beta chains given below trace back to one sample, sequenced in a study of T cell responses to AZD1222 COVID-19 vaccine. Assay: immunoSEQ multiplex PCR; the TCRdb copy retains only in-frame clones and omits some. The table lists some 150,000 clones, around 90% of them singletons. The starting material was peripheral blood, obtained on day 0 of AZD1222 vaccination. The source is an adult in good health.

V is TRBV2 and J is TRBJ2-5; TRBD1 or TRBD2 may be the D gene (5 bases each). Germline V gene sequence: CDR1 SNHLY, CDR2 FYNNEI. The CDR3 loop spans 15 amino acids. Trimming removed 5 bases at V and 5 bases at J, with 18 bases between. In DNA, the CDR3 is TGTGCCAGCAGTCTAGAGTCAGGGAGTGAGGAGACCCAGTACTTC. This sequence encodes CASSLESGSEETQYF.

The chain is built from TRBV5-1 and TRBJ2-1; D perhaps matches TRBD2 (5 bases). The CDR3 runs 16 residues. Between the trimmed V and J ends, which lost 4 bases and 2 bases, there was a span of 16 bases. CDR1 SGHRS and CDR2 YFSETQ come from the germline V gene. CDR3 protein: CASSPASGSAYNEQFF. The CDR3 DNA reads as TGCGCCAGCAGCCCGGCTTCGGGGAGCGCCTACAATGAGCAGTTCTTC.

The V gene is TRBV13, the J gene TRBJ2-7; no clear D gene. CDR1 PRHDT and CDR2 FYEKMQ come from the germline V gene (reference sequence). The CDR3 contains 17 residues. Between the trimmed V and J ends, which lost 0 bases and 5 bases, there was a span of 20 bases. The CDR3 nucleotides are TGTGCCAGCAGCTTAGGGCCCCCGACTCAAAGCTTTAACGAGCAGTACTTC. It yields the protein CASSLGPPTQSFNEQYF.

V and J are TRBV2 and TRBJ1-4; weak D call: TRBD1 (5 bases). With 4 bases removed from V and 0 bases from J, the gap between germline ends came to 9 bases. The CDR3 is 15 residues long. Germline-derived CDR1 and CDR2 are SNHLY and FYNNEI. CDR3 nucleotides: TGTGCCAGCAGTGGCAGGGTGGCAACTAATGAAAAACTGTTTTTT. Its translation: CASSGRVATNEKLFF.

The chain carries TRBV2 and TRBJ2-1, with D hard to call. CDR1 is SNHLY and CDR2 is FYNNEI in the germline V gene. V was clipped by 6 bases and J by 0 bases, with 12 bases between them. The CDR3 sequence is 15 residues long. The CDR3 nucleotides are TGTGCCAGCAGGGATGGTACAACCTCCTACAATGAGCAGTTCTTC. Its translation: CASRDGTTSYNEQFF.

This chain connects TRBV7-9 to TRBJ2-7; no definite D call. CDR1 and CDR2 from the germline V gene are SEHNR and FQNEAQ (reference sequence). The CDR3 loop spans 13 amino acids. V dropped 0 bases and J dropped 4 bases, with 7 bases sitting between them. The CDR3 here is CASSLAVRYEQYF. As DNA, the CDR3 is TGTGCCAGCAGCTTAGCCGTCCGATACGAGCAGTACTTC.

The count of this clone is one. The chain recombines TRBV11-2 with TRBJ1-6; the D gene is possibly TRBD1 (5 bases). Germline V gives CDR1 SGHAT, CDR2 FQNNGV. The CDR3 totals 13 residues. Trimming left V 9 bases short and J 7 bases short, with 13 bases between. The CDR3 is CASGEGRNSPLHF. DNA of the CDR3: TGTGCCAGTGGGGAGGGGCGGAATTCACCCCTCCACTTT.

The chain employs TRBV3-1 (or the pseudogene TRBV3-2) and TRBJ1-1; the match to TRBD1 covers 8 bases. The CDR3 has 14 amino acids. The germline gives CDR1 LGHDT, CDR2 YNNKEL (reference sequence). After removal of 4 bases from V and 6 bases from J, the junction contained 7 bases not matched to a gene. In nucleotides, the CDR3 is TGTGCCAGCAGCCCTGGACAGGGCGGGGCTGAAGCTTTCTTT. Its protein product is CASSPGQGGAEAFF.

The chain recombines TRBV6-2 or TRBV6-3 with TRBJ1-3; the match to TRBD1 covers 10 bases. Germline V gives CDR1 MNHEY, CDR2 SVGEGT. The V and J ends lost 2 bases and 0 bases, in that order; junction bases with no gene match: 7. The CDR3 consists of 18 residues. The CDR3 region has the DNA TGTGCCAGCAGTTACCGGGACAGGGGAATCCCCTCTGGAAACACCATATATTTT. This encodes CASSYRDRGIPSGNTIYF.

The gene calls are TRBV18 and TRBJ1-6; 7 bases fit TRBD1. This CDR3 is built from 16 residues. Germline values: CDR1 KGHSH, CDR2 LQKENI. V was clipped by 3 bases and J by 5 bases; unmatched bases: 7. As DNA, the CDR3 is TGTGCCAGCTCACCTTACGTGGGGACAGATAATTCACCCCTCCACTTT. Translated, it gives CASSPYVGTDNSPLHF.

Note on this clone: This same CDR3 is encoded by further DNA sequences in the sample. This chain connects TRBV27 to TRBJ1-2; D call uncertain. This CDR3 has 13 amino acids. Germline CDR1 reads MNHEY; CDR2 reads SMNVEV (reference sequence). V was trimmed by 3 bases and J by 2 bases, leaving 7 bases between them. For the CDR3, the DNA is TGTGCCAGCAGTTTTTCCCCAAACTATGGCTACACCTTC. It is translated as CASSFSPNYGYTF.

This chain connects TRBV6-2 or TRBV6-3 to TRBJ1-1; TRBD1 is a possible D gene (5 bases). The CDR3 sequence is 14 residues long. Trimming took off 0 bases at V and 9 bases at J, with 14 bases between the two ends. CDR1 MNHEY and CDR2 SVGEGT come from the germline V gene. The CDR3 coding sequence is TGTGCCAGCAGTTACTCGGACGGGACGGTACAAGCTTTCTTT. It yields the protein CASSYSDGTVQAFF.

This chain uses TRBV13 with TRBJ2-1; maybe TRBD2 (6 bases). CDR3 length: 18 amino acids. Per the germline V gene, CDR1 is PRHDT and CDR2 is FYEKMQ (reference sequence). The V gene lost 5 bases and the J gene lost 0 bases, with 20 bases spanning the gap. The CDR3 DNA reads as TGTGCCAGCAGCCACCGCGGGGCGGGGAGGAGCTCCTACAATGAGCAGTTCTTC. It codes for CASSHRGAGRSSYNEQFF.

This chain links TRBV6-5 with TRBJ2-3; either TRBD1 or TRBD2 may supply D (6 bases each). The V end was cut by 6 bases, the J end by 0 bases, with 13 bases between. Germline loops: CDR1 MNHEY, CDR2 SVGAGI. This CDR3 has 15 residues. DNA for the CDR3: TGTGCCAGCAGCCTCGGGGGCTATAGCACAGATACGCAGTATTTT. Encoded protein: CASSLGGYSTDTQYF.

The chain has TRBV9 and TRBJ1-4; D call uncertain. From germline, CDR1 is SGDLS and CDR2 YYNGEE. The CDR3 totals 16 residues. The ends were cut back, 0 bases at V and 0 bases at J, with 9 bases in the middle. The CDR3 protein is CASSVEGRTTNEKLFF. In DNA, the CDR3 is TGTGCCAGCAGCGTAGAAGGCAGAACAACTAATGAAAAACTGTTTTTT.

The rearrangement links TRBV27 to TRBJ1-2; D perhaps matches TRBD1 (6 bases). The CDR3 is made up of 12 amino acids. The V end lost 6 bases, the J end lost 9 bases, and 14 bases lay between the germline ends. Germline V lookup: CDR1 MNHEY, CDR2 SMNVEV (reference sequence). The CDR3 region is CASRRTADSYTF. CDR3 nucleotides: TGTGCCAGCAGGCGGACAGCAGATAGCTACACCTTC.

The chain carries TRBV2 and TRBJ2-3; 7 nucleotides agree with TRBD1. Germline CDR1 reads SNHLY; CDR2 reads FYNNEI. J lost 0 bases, V lost 6 bases, and 6 bases had no gene match. CDR3 size: 15 residues. The CDR3 DNA reads as TGTGCCAGCAGACGAGAGACAGGGAGCACAGATACGCAGTATTTT. This translates into CASRRETGSTDTQYF.

CDR3 bases: TGTGCCAGCAGCCCGACCGTGGGGCAGGGAAACACCATATATTTT. This translates into CASSPTVGQGNTIYF. The V and J genes are TRBV7-9 and TRBJ1-3, with D possibly being TRBD1 (5 bases). The CDR3 contains 15 residues. Germline V CDR1 and CDR2: SEHNR, FQNEAQ (reference sequence). Trimming removed 5 bases at V and 4 bases at J, with 15 bases between.

This sequence joins TRBV29-1 and TRBJ2-7, with 7 bases that match TRBD1. V lost 4 bases and J lost 5; bases outside the gene matches: 5. Germline V gives CDR1 SQVTM, CDR2 ANQGSEA. The CDR3 runs 12 residues. CDR3 nucleotide sequence: TGCAGCGTTGCAGAGGGGGCCGACGAGCAGTACTTC. This sequence encodes CSVAEGADEQYF.

The chain uses TRBV5-6 and TRBJ1-5; D is ambiguous. Germline CDR1 and CDR2: SGHDT and YYEEEE. V was shortened by 4 bases and J by 3 bases, with 11 bases between the two germline ends. The CDR3 is made up of 14 amino acids. The CDR3: CASSRWILNQPQHF. The CDR3 region has the DNA TGTGCCAGCAGCCGCTGGATTCTCAATCAGCCCCAGCATTTT.